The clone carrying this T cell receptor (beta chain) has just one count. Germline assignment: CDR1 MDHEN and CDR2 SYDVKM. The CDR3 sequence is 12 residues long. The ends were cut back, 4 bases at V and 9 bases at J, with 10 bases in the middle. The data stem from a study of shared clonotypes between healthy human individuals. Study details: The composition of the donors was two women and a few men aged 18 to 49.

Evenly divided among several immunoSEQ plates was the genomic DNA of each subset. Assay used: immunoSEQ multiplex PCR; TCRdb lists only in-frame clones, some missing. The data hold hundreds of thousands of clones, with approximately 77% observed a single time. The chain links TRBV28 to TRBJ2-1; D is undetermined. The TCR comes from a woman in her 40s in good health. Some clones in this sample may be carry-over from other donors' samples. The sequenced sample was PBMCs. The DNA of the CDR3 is TGTGCCAGCAGTTGGCCCTGGGGTGAGCAGTTCTTC. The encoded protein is CASSWPWGEQFF.